This T cell receptor beta chain was recorded in a study of beta chain features in type 1 diabetes. Of the isolated RNA, all was reverse transcribed, and so the sequenced material was expressed TCRB transcripts. Method: immunoSEQ multiplex PCR; TCRdb's copy keeps in-frame clones and lacks some. The sample includes some 500,000 clones, roughly 11% seen only once; the top ten take approximately 0.05%. Material: naive CD4+ T cells from blood. The sequence derives from a woman aged 18-35 years in good health.

The CDR3 loop reads CASSFSGRGTDTQYF. The DNA of the CDR3 is TGTGCCAGCAGCTTTTCAGGGAGGGGCACAGATACGCAGTATTTT. This chain uses TRBV7-9 with TRBJ2-3; TRBD2 aligns across 7 bases. Looked up from germline, CDR1 is SEHNR and CDR2 is FQNEAQ (reference sequence). The CDR3 loop spans 15 amino acids. V gave up 3 bases and J gave up 1 base; unmatched junction bases: 4.